This T cell receptor beta chain was sequenced for a study of metastatic and nonmetastatic thyroid tumors. Whole-study context: Repertoire comparisons spanned blood and tumor or nodule tissue from malignant and benign thyroid patients. Study-level points and caveats: A significant increase in TCR beta diversity was reportedly seen in malignant thyroid tumors relative to benign nodules, in blood and tumor.

No patient had received any treatment before thyroid surgery. Authors' processing steps: A classifier of distant metastasis in papillary thyroid cancer was built from CDR3 differences (across clinicopathological groups). TCRdb re-clonotyped the PCR reads via MiXCR. TCRdb, rather than the study authors, made the V and J calls. The sample records 15,000 to 20,000 clones, 20% to 30% being singletons. This CDR3 is built from 14 residues. The V and J ends lost 2 bases and 4 bases, in that order; junction bases with no gene match: 1. Germline lookup yields CDR1 DFQATT and CDR2 SNEGSKA (reference sequence). Regarding this clone: The antigen remains unidentified.

V gene TRBV20-1 combines with J gene TRBJ2-1; 11 bases match TRBD2. The clonotype originates from a female donor with papillary thyroid cancer or a benign thyroid nodule (not recorded which). Some clones in this sample may be carry-over from other donors' samples. The sequencing input was adjacent normal tissue. The CDR3 DNA sequence: TGCAGTGCTAGATTAGCGGGAGGGTACAATGAGCAGTTCTTC. Translated, it gives CSARLAGGYNEQFF.